These 24 T cell receptor beta chains came from one sample sequenced in a study of shared clonotypes between healthy human individuals (dated by TCRdb to the early 2020s). Library preparation used the immunoSEQ multiplex PCR assay. TCRdb stores this immuneACCESS table with in-frame sequences only. Part of the clones is absent; in the studies checked, under half of the shortfall reflects unresolved V genes, and no reason is known for the rest. Present in this sample are about 710,000 clones, around three quarters of which were seen just once. Around 1.8% of the sample is in the top ten clones. The sequenced sample consisted of memory CD4+ T cells sorted from blood. This specimen's cell subset or site label, per the study, means: CD45RA-negative fraction. These receptor sequences come from a woman in her twenties or thirties in good health.

The genes are TRBV19 and TRBJ2-6; 8 bases match TRBD1. Germline V gene sequence: CDR1 LNHDA, CDR2 SQIVND (reference sequence). V was pared by 6 bases and J by 0 bases, with 13 bases of the junction left unmatched. The CDR3 is 19 residues long. The CDR3 spells CASSTRPGQAPSGANVLTF. The CDR3 DNA reads TGTGCCAGTAGCACCAGGCCGGGACAGGCCCCCTCTGGGGCCAACGTCCTGACTTTC.

In DNA, the CDR3 is TGTGCCAGCAGTGAAGGGTCAGGGAAGAGGTATGGCTACACCTTC. This encodes CASSEGSGKRYGYTF. V and J are TRBV6-1 and TRBJ1-2, with D possibly matching TRBD1 (5 bases). Germline V lookup: CDR1 MNHNS, CDR2 SASEGT. V was shortened by 1 base and J by 5 bases, with 14 bases between the two germline ends. This CDR3 spans 15 amino acids.

This clone has just a few counts. The chain links TRBV2 to TRBJ1-2; 8 bases align to TRBD1. The CDR3 spans 14 residues. CDR1 is SNHLY and CDR2 is FYNNEI in the germline V gene. The ends lost 8 bases at V and 2 bases at J; junction bases unmatched: 7. In DNA form, the CDR3 reads TGTGCCAGCCAGACAGGGGTAATCAACTATGGCTACACCTTC. Amino acids: CASQTGVINYGYTF.

This chain joins TRBV19 and TRBJ1-3; TRBD1 matches at 8 bases. The V and J ends lost 3 bases and 0 bases, in that order; junction bases with no gene match: 13. CDR3 size: 19 residues. From germline, CDR1 is LNHDA and CDR2 SQIVND (reference sequence). DNA of the CDR3: TGTGCCAGTAGTATCGATAGAGGGGGACAGGCGCGCTCTGGAAACACCATATATTTT. Translating gives CASSIDRGGQARSGNTIYF.

This clone came up a few times. This chain links TRBV19 with TRBJ2-1; TRBD2 matches at 7 bases. The J segment lost 3 bases and the V segment lost 3 bases, leaving 2 bases of the junction unmatched. This CDR3 spans 14 amino acids. Germline loops: CDR1 LNHDA, CDR2 SQIVND (reference sequence). As DNA, the CDR3 is TGTGCCAGTAGTATCTCTAGCGGCTACAATGAGCAGTTCTTC. Its translation is CASSISSGYNEQFF.

Concerning this clone itself: This sample also contains other DNA sequences that code for the same CDR3. The V call is TRBV29-1, the J call TRBJ2-5, with 9 bases identical to TRBD1. Germline assignment: CDR1 SQVTM and CDR2 ANQGSEA. V lost 6 bases to trimming and J lost 8 bases; unmatched junction nucleotides: 7. The CDR3 has 12 amino acids. CDR3 nucleotides: TGCAGCGTACGGACAGGGGTGGAAACCCAGTACTTC. Protein: CSVRTGVETQYF.

The V call is TRBV7-9, the J call TRBJ2-5; D assignment may be TRBD1 or TRBD2 (6 bases each). Germline lookup yields CDR1 SEHNR and CDR2 FQNEAQ (reference sequence). The V end lost 5 bases, the J end lost 2 bases, and 9 bases lay between the germline ends. The CDR3 loop spans 13 amino acids. This CDR3 is CASSEGGQETQYF. In DNA form, the CDR3 reads TGTGCCAGCAGCGAAGGGGGGCAAGAGACCCAGTACTTC.

V gene TRBV15 combines with J gene TRBJ2-3; D is unresolved. The CDR3 sequence is 14 residues long. Germline-derived CDR1 and CDR2 are LNHNV and YYDKDF (reference sequence). Trimming removed 1 base at V and 4 bases at J, with 9 bases between. The CDR3, as DNA: TGTGCCACCAGCAGAGGAATGGCTCCAGATACGCAGTATTTT. Protein: CATSRGMAPDTQYF. Variable domain in full (rest from reference TRBV15 and TRBJ2-3): DAMVIQNPRYQVTQFGKPVTLSCSQTLNHNVMYWYQQKSSQAPKLLFHYYDKDFNNEADTPDNFQSRRPNTSFCFLDIRSPGLGDTAMYLCATSRGMAPDTQYFGPGTRLTVL.

V gene TRBV10-3 combines with J gene TRBJ2-7; possibly TRBD2 for D (6 bases). V was trimmed by 7 bases and J by 2 bases, leaving 12 bases between them. CDR1 ENHRY and CDR2 SYGVKD come from the germline V gene. The CDR3 length is 13 residues. The CDR3 sequence: CAITGAPAYEQYF. The CDR3 coding sequence is TGTGCCATCACGGGAGCCCCAGCCTACGAGCAGTACTTC.

The V gene is TRBV14, the J gene TRBJ2-1; D might be TRBD2 (7 bases). The germline gives CDR1 SGHDN, CDR2 FVKESK. The CDR3 totals 17 residues. V lost 3 bases to trimming and J lost 6 bases, with 21 bases between them. CDR3: CASSHLRGGLGGNEQFF. In DNA, the CDR3 is TGTGCCAGCAGCCACCTAAGGGGGGGTCTCGGGGGCAATGAGCAGTTCTTC.

V usage is TRBV5-1 and J usage is TRBJ2-1, with 9 positions matching TRBD2. Germline lookup yields CDR1 SGHRS and CDR2 YFSETQ. There are 18 residues in the CDR3. The trim removed 7 bases at V and 3 bases at J, leaving 17 bases unmatched. The chain's CDR3 is CASSSGLAGSPLYNEQFF. CDR3 sequence (DNA): TGCGCCAGCTCTTCCGGGCTAGCGGGATCCCCTCTCTACAATGAGCAGTTCTTC.

The chain is built from TRBV28 and TRBJ1-2; the match to TRBD1 covers 7 bases. After removal of 5 bases from V and 1 base from J, the junction contained 7 bases not matched to a gene. Germline V gene sequence: CDR1 MDHEN, CDR2 SYDVKM. This CDR3 comprises 15 residues. DNA of the CDR3: TGTGCCAGCAGTATTCGGGACAGCCTTAACTATGGCTACACCTTC. It codes for CASSIRDSLNYGYTF.

This clone has only a few counts. The chain links TRBV2 to TRBJ1-2; 7 bases align to TRBD1. V shed 6 bases and J 3 bases; nucleotides not matched to a gene: 7. Germline V gene sequence: CDR1 SNHLY, CDR2 FYNNEI. The CDR3 is made up of 14 amino acids. The CDR3 nucleotides read TGTGCCAGCAGGGTCGGGACAGCGGACTATGGCTACACCTTC. Translation gives CASRVGTADYGYTF.

The chain employs TRBV28 and TRBJ1-4; TRBD1 aligns across 9 bases. The V gene end was trimmed by 2 bases and the J gene end by 2 bases; junction bases not matched to a gene: 9. This CDR3 is built from 18 residues. The germline V gene has CDR1 MDHEN and CDR2 SYDVKM. CDR3 nucleotide sequence: TGTGCCAGCAGTTTAAGGGTCGGGACAGGGCACACTAATGAAAAACTGTTTTTT. Translating gives CASSLRVGTGHTNEKLFF.

The rearrangement joins TRBV9 to TRBJ2-7, with 14 bases aligning to TRBD2. CDR3 length: 15 amino acids. Germline trimming cut 4 bases from V and 6 bases from J; bases unmatched to any gene: 6. Germline V gene sequence: CDR1 SGDLS, CDR2 YYNGEE. CDR3 DNA sequence: TGTGCCAGCAGCCCCCGACTAGCGGGAGGGCCCGAGCAGTACTTC. Its translation: CASSPRLAGGPEQYF.

This chain joins TRBV19 and TRBJ1-2, with D possibly being TRBD1 (5 bases). This CDR3 spans 16 amino acids. In germline, CDR1 is LNHDA, CDR2 SQIVND (reference sequence). The V gene lost 7 bases and the J gene lost 6 bases, with 24 bases spanning the gap. CDR3 in DNA: TGTGCCAGTACCTCACCCGGGACCGCTTTCATGGATGGCTACACCTTC. Residues: CASTSPGTAFMDGYTF.

CDR3 in amino acids: CASSQVGGTLYEQFF. The CDR3 region has the DNA TGCGCCAGCAGCCAAGTCGGCGGGACCCTATATGAGCAGTTCTTC. The chain carries TRBV4-1 and TRBJ2-1, with D possibly being TRBD2 (6 bases). Trimming shortened V by 1 base and J by 8 bases, and 15 bases separated the two germline ends. Germline-derived CDR1 and CDR2 are MGHRA and YSYEKL. The CDR3 length is 15 residues.

The chain uses TRBV13 and TRBJ1-3; a weak D match, TRBD1 (5 bases). The ends were cut back, 5 bases at V and 8 bases at J, with 10 bases in the middle. The V gene's germline CDR1 is PRHDT and CDR2 FYEKMQ (reference sequence). The CDR3 spans 12 residues. CDR3 residues: CASSRQSHTIYF. The DNA for the CDR3 is TGTGCCAGCAGCAGACAGAGCCACACCATATATTTT.

This sequence joins TRBV6-1 and TRBJ2-4; 9 nucleotides align to TRBD1. V lost 6 bases and J lost 6; bases outside the gene matches: 9. The length of the CDR3 is 15 residues. Germline V lookup: CDR1 MNHNS, CDR2 SASEGT. CDR3 DNA sequence: TGTGCCAGCAGCACCGGGACAGGGCTATCAAACATTCAGTACTTC. Amino acid sequence: CASSTGTGLSNIQYF.

A single count supports this clone. The V and J genes are TRBV20-1 and TRBJ2-7; tentative D call: TRBD2 (5 bases). Germline CDR1 and CDR2: DFQATT and SNEGSKA (reference sequence). The length of the CDR3 is 11 residues. Trimming shortened V by 6 bases and J by 5 bases, and 11 bases separated the two germline ends. Here the CDR3 reads CSADYFNEQYF. The CDR3 DNA sequence: TGCAGTGCAGACTATTTTAACGAGCAGTACTTC.

The chain has TRBV6-5 and TRBJ2-7; the match to TRBD2 covers 15 bases. This CDR3 is built from 14 residues. J lost 8 bases, V lost 5 bases, and 4 bases had no gene match. The germline gives CDR1 MNHEY, CDR2 SVGAGI. CDR3 in amino acids: CASSPGTSGRKQYF. DNA of the CDR3: TGTGCCAGCAGTCCGGGGACTAGCGGGAGGAAGCAGTACTTC.

The chain is built from TRBV5-4 and TRBJ2-7; possibly TRBD1 or TRBD2 for D (5 bases each). Between the trimmed V and J ends, which lost 4 bases and 5 bases, there was a span of 19 bases. Germline CDR1 reads SGHNT; CDR2 reads YYREEE (reference sequence). The CDR3 sequence is 15 residues long. The CDR3 here is CASSPGTNSHHEQYF. As DNA, the CDR3 is TGTGCCAGCAGCCCCGGGACGAACTCCCACCACGAGCAGTACTTC.

In nucleotides, the CDR3 is TGTGCCAGCAGATCACAGGGAATTGGCAATCAGCCCCAGCATTTT. Residues: CASRSQGIGNQPQHF. V is TRBV27 and J is TRBJ1-5, with TRBD1 as a possible D gene (6 bases). The CDR3 totals 15 residues. Germline CDR1 and CDR2: MNHEY and SMNVEV (reference sequence). V shed 6 bases and J shed 2 bases, with 14 bases lying between them.

The chain has TRBV6-1 and TRBJ1-5, with a possible D match to TRBD1 (5 bases). CDR1 and CDR2 from the germline V gene are MNHNS and SASEGT. This CDR3 is built from 15 residues. Between the trimmed V and J ends, which lost 2 bases and 2 bases, there was a span of 10 bases. The CDR3 region has the DNA TGTGCCAGCAGTGAACATTGGGGGGGCAATCAGCCCCAGCATTTT. Translated: CASSEHWGGNQPQHF.